The rows below give T cell receptor beta chains drawn from one sample of a study of cytomegalovirus exposure and HLA in healthy donors. The table came from immunoSEQ multiplex PCR; TCRdb's copy has only in-frame clones and leaves some out. There are fewer than 110,000 clones in the sample, with about 3% held by the top ten. The sequenced material came from PBMCs. Receptor source: a man aged 35 to 55 in good health and CMV-seronegative. The CDR3 runs from the conserved cysteine through the conserved F or W. A D gene is named only where the DNA matches it firmly.

D: TRBD2
J: TRBJ2-2
V: TRBV4-2
DNA: TGTGCCAGCAGCCAAATAGCTAGCGGGGCTGGGGAGCTGTTTTTT
CDR3: CASSQIASGAGELFF

D: TRBD1
J: TRBJ2-2
V: TRBV9
DNA: TGTGCCAGCAGCTTGGACAGGGGGCGCACCGGGGAGCTGTTTTTT
CDR3: CASSLDRGRTGELFF

D: NA
J: TRBJ2-1
V: TRBV7-2
DNA: TGTGCCACCGGTCAGGGATACAATGAGCAGTTCTTC
CDR3: CATGQGYNEQFF

D: TRBD1
J: TRBJ2-7
V: TRBV7-2
DNA: TGTGCCAGCAGCTCGCGACAGGGGAACTACGAGCAGTACTTC
CDR3: CASSSRQGNYEQYF

D: NA
J: TRBJ2-3
V: TRBV6-5
DNA: TGTGCCAGCAGTTACTCCCAGGGCAGCGATACGCAGTATTTT
CDR3: CASSYSQGSDTQYF

D: TRBD2
J: TRBJ2-7
V: TRBV27
DNA: TGTGCCAGCAATAACGGGGGGGCTACTTACGAGCAGTACTTC
CDR3: CASNNGGATYEQYF

D: TRBD1
J: TRBJ2-3
V: TRBV6-1
DNA: TGTGCCAGCAGTTTCGGGACAGGGATCACAGATACGCAGTATTTT
CDR3: CASSFGTGITDTQYF

D: NA
J: TRBJ1-4
V: TRBV18
DNA: TGTGCCAGCTCACCTCCAGGGGTGAGGGACGAAAAACTGTTTTTT
CDR3: CASSPPGVRDEKLFF

D: TRBD1
J: TRBJ1-2
V: TRBV19
DNA: TGTGCCAGTAGTATAGCCGGGACAGAGGCCCCCGGCTACACCTTT
CDR3: CASSIAGTEAPGYTF

D: NA
J: TRBJ2-7
V: TRBV5-4
DNA: TGTGCCAGCAGCTTGGTAGGCGGAGGTTACGAGCAGTACTTC
CDR3: CASSLVGGGYEQYF

D: TRBD2
J: TRBJ2-1
V: TRBV7-9
DNA: TGTGCCAGCAGCCTCGAACGGGTAGCGGGGGGGCGGAGAGTTGAGCAGTTCTTC
CDR3: CASSLERVAGGRRVEQFF

D: TRBD2
J: TRBJ2-3
V: TRBV4-1
DNA: TGCGCCAGCAGCCAACCTAGCGGGGGAGCGACAGATACGCAGTATTTT
CDR3: CASSQPSGGATDTQYF

D: TRBD1
J: TRBJ1-4
V: TRBV5-5
DNA: TGTGCCAGCAGCTTAGGGACAGGGCTTGAAAAACTGTTTTTT
CDR3: CASSLGTGLEKLFF

D: NA
J: TRBJ2-3
V: TRBV5-8
DNA: TGTGCCAGCAGCTTGGGCGGGACTAGCACAGATACGCAGTATTTT
CDR3: CASSLGGTSTDTQYF

D: TRBD1
J: TRBJ1-1
V: TRBV28
DNA: TGTGCCAGCAGTTTAGGGTTCAGGGACAGGGGAAAGACTGAAGCTTTCTTT
CDR3: CASSLGFRDRGKTEAFF

D: NA
J: TRBJ2-7
V: TRBV18
DNA: TGTGCCAGCTCACCACCTAGTAAAGGGGGAGGGTACGAGCAGTACTTC
CDR3: CASSPPSKGGGYEQYF

D: NA
J: TRBJ2-3
V: TRBV2
DNA: TGTGCCAGCACCATGCGAGGGTTCACAGATACGCAGTATTTT
CDR3: CASTMRGFTDTQYF

D: NA
J: TRBJ1-1
V: TRBV6-5
DNA: TGTGCCAGCATAGGGGGGGTAGGAGCTTTCTTT
CDR3: CASIGGVGAFF

D: NA
J: TRBJ1-3
V: TRBV10-3
DNA: TGTGCCATCAGTGACTCGGTTCGAAACACCATATATTTT
CDR3: CAISDSVRNTIYF

D: NA
J: TRBJ1-6
V: TRBV2
DNA: TGTGCCAGCAGTGGGGCCCGAATGAATTCACCCCTCCACTTT
CDR3: CASSGARMNSPLHF

D: NA
J: TRBJ2-5
V: TRBV5-1
DNA: TGCGCCAGCAGCCCCGGGCAGGGGCCAGGGGCCCAGTACTTC
CDR3: CASSPGQGPGAQYF

D: TRBD1
J: TRBJ2-7
V: TRBV6-5
DNA: TGTGCCAGCAGTTCGACAGGGCGCTCCTACGAGCAGTACTTC
CDR3: CASSSTGRSYEQYF

D: TRBD2
J: TRBJ2-3
V: TRBV27
DNA: TGTGCCAGCCGGGGGGAGGGCCGAGGTACAGATACGCAGTATTTT
CDR3: CASRGEGRGTDTQYF

D: NA
J: TRBJ2-7
V: TRBV7-2
DNA: TGTGCCAGCAGCTTAGGGGACTCCTCCTACGAGCAGTACTTC
CDR3: CASSLGDSSYEQYF

D: NA
J: TRBJ1-2
V: TRBV7-8
DNA: TGTGCCAGCAGCAGGGGGGGGTCTAACTATGGCTACACCTTC
CDR3: CASSRGGSNYGYTF

D: TRBD2
J: TRBJ2-1
V: TRBV11-3
DNA: TGTGCCAGCAGCTTAGGTGGGGGGGACTACAATGAGCAGTTCTTC
CDR3: CASSLGGGDYNEQFF

D: NA
J: TRBJ1-2
V: TRBV7-2
DNA: TGTGCCAGCAGCCCCCCCGAGCGGTTTCTCTATGGCTACACCTTC
CDR3: CASSPPERFLYGYTF

D: TRBD2
J: TRBJ2-7
V: TRBV6-5
DNA: TGTGCCAGCAGTTCCGCCGGGACTAGCGGGAGTTACGAGCAGTACTTC
CDR3: CASSSAGTSGSYEQYF

D: TRBD1
J: TRBJ2-1
V: TRBV5-1
DNA: TGCGCCAGCAGCGACAGGGTAGGATCGGATGGTGAGCAGTTCTTC
CDR3: CASSDRVGSDGEQFF

D: TRBD1
J: TRBJ2-7
V: TRBV13
DNA: TGTGCCAGCAGCTTAGGCGGACAGGCCTACGAGCAGTACTTC
CDR3: CASSLGGQAYEQYF

D: NA
J: TRBJ2-7
V: TRBV7-2
DNA: TGTGCCAGCAGCTTAGAAGCGGGTGACTCCTACGAGCAGTACTTC
CDR3: CASSLEAGDSYEQYF

D: TRBD1
J: TRBJ1-1
V: TRBV2
DNA: TGTGCCAGCAGTGAGGTACAGGGGGCGAACACTGAAGCTTTCTTT
CDR3: CASSEVQGANTEAFF